This section outlines one TCR beta chain sequence together with its context. What it recognizes is unknown. The data were produced by immunoSEQ multiplex PCR, yet TCRdb's version contains in-frame clones alone and is incomplete. There are around 94,000 clones in the sample; 70% to 90% occur only once, and 15% to 20% lies in the top ten. This entry comes from a study of T cell responses to AZD1222 COVID-19 vaccine. About the research overall: Second-dose timings of about 4 or about 12 weeks were pooled.

Study outcomes and limitations: Reports say nearly half of spike-specific TCRs go after unmutated variant regions. Among vaccine-associated CD4 TCRs, coverage spanned spike, with dominance at 160-218 and 743-854. All repertoire sampling was performed exclusively after the peak T cell response.

Germline V gene lookup returns CDR1 MNHEY and CDR2 SVGEGT. The CDR3 covers 15 residues. With 5 bases removed from V and 1 base from J, the gap between germline ends came to 12 bases. The source was peripheral blood, collected on day 0 of AZD1222 vaccination. The chain links TRBV6-2 or TRBV6-3 to TRBJ1-3, with TRBD1 as a possible D gene (5 bases). The origin of this receptor is an adult in good health. CDR3: CASSRGEPSGNTIYF. The CDR3 DNA sequence: TGTGCCAGCAGTCGGGGGGAACCGTCTGGAAACACCATATATTTT.